This TCR beta chain was captured in a study of response to subunit inactivated influenza vaccine. The germline gives CDR1 MGHRA, CDR2 YSYEKL. The CDR3 length is 16 residues. Trimming shortened V by 3 bases and J by 2 bases, and 17 bases separated the two germline ends. TCRdb reanalysed the RT-PCR reads using MiXCR and keeps one entry per CDR3 protein. The table has some 800,000 distinct CDR3 sequences, 21% seen once; the top ten hold about a tenth. The sample consisted of PBMCs from blood, taken roughly 5 days after vaccination. The genes are TRBV4-1 and TRBJ2-7, with D possibly matching TRBD1 (6 bases). The TCR comes from a man between 45 and 60 years old who received an inactivated influenza vaccine. CDR3 coding DNA: TGCGCCAGCAGCCAGCCCGGGACAACCGTTACCTACGAGCAGTACTTC. Encoded protein: CASSQPGTTVTYEQYF.